This T cell receptor beta chain was identified in a study of blood T cell repertoires in COVID-19. For the study at large: Whether acute or convalescent, the COVID-19 samples came from the United States, Italy and Spain.

Profiled with immunoSEQ multiplex PCR; TCRdb holds only in-frame clones, not every one. The sample lists roughly 110,000 clones; around 84% were seen once. J lost 2 bases, V lost 4 bases, and 3 bases had no gene match. The germline V gene encodes CDR1 SGHKS and CDR2 YYEKEE (reference sequence). This CDR3 is built from 14 residues. J is TRBJ2-7 and V is TRBV5-5; 10 bases match TRBD2. This TCR came from a woman between 40 and 55 years old with acute or convalescent COVID-19. Sequencing input: peripheral blood. The CDR3, as DNA: TGTGCCAGCAGCCTACTAGCGGGGACCTACGAGCAGTACTTC. Its protein product is CASSLLAGTYEQYF.